Sequencing of this TCR beta chain was carried out in a study of graft-versus-host responses after intestinal transplantation. On the study more broadly: Induction using anti-thymocyte globulin, followed by tacrolimus and steroids for roughly 3 years, was given to all recipients.

Points on this clone: The target antigen is unknown.

Germline lookup yields CDR1 MNHEY and CDR2 SVGAGI. Trimming took off 0 bases at V and 4 bases at J, with 9 bases between the two ends. This CDR3 has 14 amino acids. The study, taken as a whole, reports: GvH clones surfaced in recipient marrow, some emerging earlier in ileum or blood. Peak circulating GvH clone levels tracked with early post-transplant HvG declines.

Measured with immunoSEQ multiplex PCR; TCRdb has only the in-frame clones, and not every one. The data show some 41,000 clones, about 92% seen once. The source of this sequence is a human patient who received an intestinal transplant, so some T cells may come from the graft donor. The sequencing here drew on PBMCs, taken around 720 days after intestinal transplantation. The chain carries TRBV6-5 and TRBJ1-2; the D gene is possibly TRBD1 (5 bases). CDR3 sequence reads: CASSYSEGAYGYTF. CDR3 DNA sequence: TGTGCCAGCAGTTACTCCGAAGGGGCCTATGGCTACACCTTC.